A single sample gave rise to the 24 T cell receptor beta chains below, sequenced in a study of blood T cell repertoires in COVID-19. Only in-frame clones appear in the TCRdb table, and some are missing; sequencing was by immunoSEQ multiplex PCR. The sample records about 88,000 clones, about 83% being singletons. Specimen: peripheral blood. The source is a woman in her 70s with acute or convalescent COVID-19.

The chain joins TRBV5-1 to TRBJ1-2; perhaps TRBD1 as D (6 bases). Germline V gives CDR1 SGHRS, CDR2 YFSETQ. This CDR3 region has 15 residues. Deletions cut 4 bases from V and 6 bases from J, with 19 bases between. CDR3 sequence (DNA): TGCGCCAGCAGCCGGACAGTTATAGGTATGGATGGCTACACCTTC. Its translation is CASSRTVIGMDGYTF.

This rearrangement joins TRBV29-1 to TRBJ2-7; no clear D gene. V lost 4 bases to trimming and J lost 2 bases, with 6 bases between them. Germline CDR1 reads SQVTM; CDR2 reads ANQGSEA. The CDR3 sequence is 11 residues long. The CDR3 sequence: CSVVAAYEQYV. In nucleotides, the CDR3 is TGCAGCGTTGTGGCAGCCTACGAGCAGTACGTC.

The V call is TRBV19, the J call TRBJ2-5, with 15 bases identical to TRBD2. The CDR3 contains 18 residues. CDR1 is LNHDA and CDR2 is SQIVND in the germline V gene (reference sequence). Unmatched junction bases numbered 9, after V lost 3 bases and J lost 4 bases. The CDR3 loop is CASSISGLAGGGRETQYF. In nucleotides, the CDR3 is TGTGCCAGTAGTATTTCGGGACTAGCGGGAGGAGGTAGAGAGACCCAGTACTTC.

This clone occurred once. The CDR3 DNA sequence: TGTGCCAGCAGCGTACAGGGTGCCCTCTACAATGAGCAGTTCTTC. Amino acids: CASSVQGALYNEQFF. The chain links TRBV9 to TRBJ2-1; maybe TRBD1 (5 bases). Looked up from germline, CDR1 is SGDLS and CDR2 is YYNGEE. The CDR3 contains 15 residues. Trimming removed 1 base from V and 3 bases from J, with 11 bases in between.

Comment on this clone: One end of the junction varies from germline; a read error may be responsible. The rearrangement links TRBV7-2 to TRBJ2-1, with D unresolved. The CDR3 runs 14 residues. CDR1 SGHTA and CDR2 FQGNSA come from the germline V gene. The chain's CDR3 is CASSLGPTDTEKFF. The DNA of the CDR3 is TGTGCCAGCAGCTTAGGTCCAACAGACACTGAGAAGTTCTTC.

The CDR3 protein is CASSPGDRVGNTIYF. The CDR3 nucleotides are TGTGCCAGCAGCCCCGGCGACAGGGTCGGAAACACCATATATTTT. The chain employs TRBV5-4 and TRBJ1-3, with 7 bases identical to TRBD1. V gave up 4 bases and J gave up 4 bases; unmatched junction bases: 8. The CDR3 covers 15 residues. Germline V CDR1 and CDR2: SGHNT, YYREEE (reference sequence).

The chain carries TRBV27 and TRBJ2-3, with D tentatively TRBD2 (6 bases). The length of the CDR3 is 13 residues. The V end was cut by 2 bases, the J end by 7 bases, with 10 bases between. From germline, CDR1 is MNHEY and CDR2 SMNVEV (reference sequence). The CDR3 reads CASSLGGRNTQYF. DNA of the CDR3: TGTGCCAGCAGTTTAGGAGGGAGAAATACGCAGTATTTT.

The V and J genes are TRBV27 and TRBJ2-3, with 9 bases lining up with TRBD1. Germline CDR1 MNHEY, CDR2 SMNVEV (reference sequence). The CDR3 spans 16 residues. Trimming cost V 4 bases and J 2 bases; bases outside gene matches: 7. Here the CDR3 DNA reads TGTGCCAGCAGTTATCGGACAGGGGCGACCACAGATACGCAGTATTTT. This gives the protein CASSYRTGATTDTQYF.

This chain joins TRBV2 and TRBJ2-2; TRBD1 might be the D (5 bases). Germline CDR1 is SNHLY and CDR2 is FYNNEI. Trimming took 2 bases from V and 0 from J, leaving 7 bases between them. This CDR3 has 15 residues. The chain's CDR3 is CASSEQGTNTGELFF. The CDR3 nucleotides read TGTGCCAGCAGTGAACAGGGAACGAACACCGGGGAGCTGTTTTTT.

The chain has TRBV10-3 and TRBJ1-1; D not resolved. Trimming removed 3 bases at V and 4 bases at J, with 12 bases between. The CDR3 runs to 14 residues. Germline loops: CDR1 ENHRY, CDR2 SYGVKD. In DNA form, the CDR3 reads TGTGCCATCAGTGACCCGACCGAGGGCACTGAAGCTTTCTTT. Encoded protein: CAISDPTEGTEAFF.

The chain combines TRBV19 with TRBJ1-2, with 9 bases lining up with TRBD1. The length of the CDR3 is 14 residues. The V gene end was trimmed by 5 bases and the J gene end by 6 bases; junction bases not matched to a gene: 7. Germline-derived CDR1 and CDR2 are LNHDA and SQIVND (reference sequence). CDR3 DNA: TGTGCCAGTAGTCAGGAGACAGGGGGTCATGGCTACACCTTC. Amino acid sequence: CASSQETGGHGYTF.

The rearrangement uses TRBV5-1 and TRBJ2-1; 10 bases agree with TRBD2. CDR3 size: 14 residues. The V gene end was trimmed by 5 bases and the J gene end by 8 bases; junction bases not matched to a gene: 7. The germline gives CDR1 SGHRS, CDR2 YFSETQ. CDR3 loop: CASSLAGGRDEQFF. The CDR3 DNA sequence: TGCGCCAGCAGTTTAGCGGGAGGACGAGATGAGCAGTTCTTC.

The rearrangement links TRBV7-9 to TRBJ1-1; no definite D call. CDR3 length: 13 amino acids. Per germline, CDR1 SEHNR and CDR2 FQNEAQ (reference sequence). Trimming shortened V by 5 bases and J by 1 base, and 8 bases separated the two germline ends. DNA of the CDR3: TGTGCCAGCAGCAAGGGAGGGAACACTGAAGCTTTCTTT. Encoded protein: CASSKGGNTEAFF.

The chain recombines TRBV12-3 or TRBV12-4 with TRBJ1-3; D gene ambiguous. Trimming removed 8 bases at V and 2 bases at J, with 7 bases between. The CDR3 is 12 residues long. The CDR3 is CASDGAGNTIYF. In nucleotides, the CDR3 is TGTGCCAGCGACGGGGCTGGAAACACCATATATTTT.

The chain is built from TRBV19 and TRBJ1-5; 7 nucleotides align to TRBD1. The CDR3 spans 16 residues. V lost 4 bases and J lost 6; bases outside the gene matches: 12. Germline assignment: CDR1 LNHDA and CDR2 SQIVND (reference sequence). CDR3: CASSTMGGAGGQPQHF. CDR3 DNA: TGTGCCAGTAGTACAATGGGGGGTGCAGGGGGTCAGCCCCAGCATTTT.

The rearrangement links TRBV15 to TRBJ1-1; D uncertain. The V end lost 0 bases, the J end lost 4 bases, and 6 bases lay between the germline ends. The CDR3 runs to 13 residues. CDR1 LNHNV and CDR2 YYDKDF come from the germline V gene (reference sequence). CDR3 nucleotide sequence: TGTGCCACCAGCAGAGATACGGGCACTGAAGCTTTCTTT. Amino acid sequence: CATSRDTGTEAFF.

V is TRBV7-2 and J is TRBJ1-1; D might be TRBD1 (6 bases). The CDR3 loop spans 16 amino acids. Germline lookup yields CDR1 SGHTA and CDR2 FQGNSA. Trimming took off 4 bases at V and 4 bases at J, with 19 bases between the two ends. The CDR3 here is CASSSRGGGSSTEAFF. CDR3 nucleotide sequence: TGTGCCAGCAGCTCTAGAGGGGGGGGTAGTTCCACTGAAGCTTTCTTT.

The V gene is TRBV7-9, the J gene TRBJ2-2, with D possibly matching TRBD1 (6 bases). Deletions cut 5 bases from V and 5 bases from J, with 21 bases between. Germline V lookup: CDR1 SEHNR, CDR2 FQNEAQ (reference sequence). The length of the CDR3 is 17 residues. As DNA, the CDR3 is TGTGCCAGCAGCCGGAGGAAAACAGGGATAGGGACCGGGGAGCTGTTTTTT. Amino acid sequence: CASSRRKTGIGTGELFF.

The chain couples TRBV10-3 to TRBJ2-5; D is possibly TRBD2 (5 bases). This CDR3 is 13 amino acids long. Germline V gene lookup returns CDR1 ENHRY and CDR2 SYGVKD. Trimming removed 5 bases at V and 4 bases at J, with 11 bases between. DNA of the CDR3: TGTGCCATCAGTTCCAGCGGCAGAGAGACCCAGTACTTC. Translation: CAISSSGRETQYF.

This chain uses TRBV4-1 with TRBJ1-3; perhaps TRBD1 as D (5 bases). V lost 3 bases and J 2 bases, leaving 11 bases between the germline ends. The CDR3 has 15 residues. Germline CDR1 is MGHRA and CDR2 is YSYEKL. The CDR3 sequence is CASSQQGYAGNTIYF. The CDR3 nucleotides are TGCGCCAGCAGCCAGCAGGGATATGCTGGAAACACCATATATTTT.

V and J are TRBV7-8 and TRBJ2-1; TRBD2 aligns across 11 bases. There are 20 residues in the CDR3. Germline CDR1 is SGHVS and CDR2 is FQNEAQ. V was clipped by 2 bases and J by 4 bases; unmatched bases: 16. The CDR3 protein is CASSLPEIPTSGSWYNEQFF. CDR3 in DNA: TGTGCCAGCAGCTTACCCGAAATTCCAACTAGCGGGAGTTGGTACAATGAGCAGTTCTTC.

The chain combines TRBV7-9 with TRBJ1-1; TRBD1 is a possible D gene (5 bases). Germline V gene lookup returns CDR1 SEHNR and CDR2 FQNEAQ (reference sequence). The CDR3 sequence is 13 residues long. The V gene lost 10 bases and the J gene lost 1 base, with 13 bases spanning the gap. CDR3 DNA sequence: TGTGCCACTCAGGGAGGGGCGAACACTGAAGCTTTCTTT. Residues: CATQGGANTEAFF.

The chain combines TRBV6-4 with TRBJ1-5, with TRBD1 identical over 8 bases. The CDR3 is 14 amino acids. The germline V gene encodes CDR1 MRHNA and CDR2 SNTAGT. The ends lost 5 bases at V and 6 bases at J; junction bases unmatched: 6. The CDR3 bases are TGTGCCAGCAGTCCGACAGGGGAAGGTCAGCCCCAGCATTTT. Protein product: CASSPTGEGQPQHF.

DNA for the CDR3: TGTGCCATCAGTCGAGCACGGGATGAAGAGACCCAGTACTTC. Its protein is CAISRARDEETQYF. The chain combines TRBV10-3 with TRBJ2-5; a weak D match, TRBD2 (5 bases). This CDR3 spans 14 amino acids. Between the trimmed V and J ends, which lost 5 bases and 3 bases, there was a span of 13 bases. Germline CDR1 ENHRY, CDR2 SYGVKD.